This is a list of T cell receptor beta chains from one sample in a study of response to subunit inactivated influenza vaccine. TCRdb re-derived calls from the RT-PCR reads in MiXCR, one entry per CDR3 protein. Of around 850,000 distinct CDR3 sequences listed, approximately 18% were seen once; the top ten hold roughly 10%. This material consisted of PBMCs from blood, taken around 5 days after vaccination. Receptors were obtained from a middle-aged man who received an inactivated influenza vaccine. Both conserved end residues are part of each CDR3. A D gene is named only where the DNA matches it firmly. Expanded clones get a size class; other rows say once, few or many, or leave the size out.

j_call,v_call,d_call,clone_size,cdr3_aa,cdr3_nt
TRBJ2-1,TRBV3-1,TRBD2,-,CASSQMGLAGFNEQFF,TGTGCCAGCAGCCAAATGGGACTAGCGGGGTTTAATGAGCAGTTCTTC
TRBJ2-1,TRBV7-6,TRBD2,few,CASSNPLAGRYNEQFF,TGTGCCAGCAGCAACCCACTAGCGGGGCGCTACAATGAGCAGTTCTTC
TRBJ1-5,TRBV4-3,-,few,CASSQDRSGQPQHF,TGCGCCAGCAGCCAAGATCGATCTGGTCAGCCCCAGCATTTT
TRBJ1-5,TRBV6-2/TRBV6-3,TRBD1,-,CASSTDRLNQPQHF,TGTGCCAGCAGTACGGACAGGCTAAATCAGCCCCAGCATTTT
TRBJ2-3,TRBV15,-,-,CATSREGFSSTDTQYF,TGTGCCACCAGCAGAGAGGGGTTCAGTAGCACAGATACGCAGTATTTT
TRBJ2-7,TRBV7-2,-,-,CASSLDSRAGNEQYF,TGTGCCAGCAGCTTAGATAGCCGGGCCGGTAACGAGCAGTACTTC
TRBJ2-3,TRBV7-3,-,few,CASSLGPRDTQYF,TGTGCCAGCAGCTTAGGACCCAGGGATACGCAGTATTTT
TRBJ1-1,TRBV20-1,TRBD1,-,CSARDGTGEKAFF,TGCAGTGCTAGAGATGGGACAGGGGAGAAGGCTTTCTTT
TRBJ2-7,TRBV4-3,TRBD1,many,CASSRRQGVGQGSEQYF,TGCGCCAGCAGCCGCCGGCAGGGTGTGGGACAGGGAAGCGAGCAGTACTTC
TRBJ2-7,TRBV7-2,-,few,CASSSSPFYEQYF,TGTGCCAGCAGCTCATCCCCCTTTTACGAGCAGTACTTC
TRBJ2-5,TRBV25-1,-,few,CASSETQTQYF,TGTGCCAGCAGTGAGACCCAGACCCAGTACTTC